These 19 T cell receptor beta chains originate from one sample sequenced in a study of human T cells and chemical hapten exposure. Researchers extracted total RNA from unfractionated whole blood. MiXCR was run by TCRdb on the 5' RACE reads, yielding one entry per CDR3 protein. Among around 140,000 distinct CDR3 sequences listed, 4.1% were seen once. The receptors were gathered from a female donor in good health.

This clonotype was found many times. The chain joins TRBV6-2 or TRBV6-3 to TRBJ2-4, with 8 bases matching TRBD2. V dropped 0 bases and J dropped 0; count of bases not matched to a gene: 4. Germline CDR1 is MNHEY and CDR2 is SVGEGT. The CDR3 has 17 residues. DNA for the CDR3: TGTGCCAGCAGTTACTCGAAGCGGGGGTTAGCCAAAAACATTCAGTACTTC. Its translation: CASSYSKRGLAKNIQYF.

The sample holds many counts of this clonotype. The chain employs TRBV5-1 and TRBJ1-4; a possible D gene is TRBD1 (5 bases). This CDR3 region has 13 residues. V was pared by 0 bases and J by 12 bases, with 12 bases between. The germline V gene encodes CDR1 SGHRS and CDR2 YFSETQ. The CDR3 DNA sequence: TGCGCCAGCAGCTTGGAGGGTCCGGGACAACTGTTTTTT. Translated: CASSLEGPGQLFF.

This clonotype was picked up many times. V gene TRBV4-3 combines with J gene TRBJ1-2; weak D call: TRBD1 (6 bases). The CDR3 has 15 amino acids. Germline CDR1 and CDR2: LGHNA and YSLEER. The V and J ends lost 4 bases and 3 bases respectively, with 15 bases between them. The CDR3 loop is CASSPTGGGDYGYTF. The CDR3 DNA follows: TGCGCCAGCAGCCCCACAGGCGGGGGCGACTATGGCTACACCTTC.

The table lists this clonotype with many counts. This chain uses TRBV29-1 with TRBJ1-2; D might be TRBD1 (6 bases). Trimming removed 8 bases from V and 3 bases from J, with 10 bases in between. The CDR3 has 11 residues. Germline V gene sequence: CDR1 SQVTM, CDR2 ANQGSEA. In DNA form, the CDR3 reads TGCAGCTCCCGACAGGACTATGGCTACACCTTC. Translation: CSSRQDYGYTF.

This clonotype has ten or more counts. The J gene is TRBJ1-5, the V gene TRBV19, with 7 positions matching TRBD1. From germline, CDR1 is LNHDA and CDR2 SQIVND (reference sequence). The CDR3 sequence is 15 residues long. V dropped 6 bases and J dropped 0; count of bases not matched to a gene: 5. The CDR3, as DNA: TGTGCCAGTAGCCGACAGGGTAATAGCAATCAGCCCCAGCATTTT. As protein: CASSRQGNSNQPQHF.

Comment on this clonotype: A read error is possible here, since a much larger clone lies one base away. The V call is TRBV7-2, the J call TRBJ1-5, with D unresolved. Trimming pared 2 bases from V and 1 base from J, leaving 6 bases between. The CDR3 runs to 14 residues. Germline V gives CDR1 SGHTA, CDR2 FQGNSA. The CDR3 coding sequence is TGTGCCAGCAGCTTATTTCGCAGCAATCAGCCCCAGCATTTT. Its protein product is CASSLFRSNQPQHF.

The table lists this clonotype with many counts. The rearrangement uses TRBV3-1 and TRBJ2-1; TRBD2 matches 15 bases. Germline assignment: CDR1 LGHDT and CDR2 YNNKEL (reference sequence). The CDR3 has 18 residues. Unmatched junction bases numbered 9, after V lost 4 bases and J lost 5 bases. CDR3 loop: CASSPARRTSGGDNEQFF. The CDR3 bases are TGTGCCAGCAGCCCCGCCCGTAGGACTAGCGGGGGGGACAATGAGCAGTTCTTC.

This clonotype was seen repeatedly, ten times or more. This chain links TRBV20-1 with TRBJ2-3, with D tentatively TRBD1 or TRBD2 (5 bases each). Germline V gene lookup returns CDR1 DFQATT and CDR2 SNEGSKA (reference sequence). V gave up 5 bases and J gave up 6 bases, with 12 bases separating them. The CDR3 runs to 12 residues. CDR3 bases: TGCAGTGCTCCCTCCGAGGGGGATACGCAGTATTTT. Residues: CSAPSEGDTQYF.

This clonotype was recorded at least ten times. V usage is TRBV7-3 and J usage is TRBJ1-6; D not resolved. The V and J ends lost 5 bases and 9 bases respectively, with 8 bases between them. CDR1 is SGHTA and CDR2 is FQGTGA in the germline V gene. CDR3 length equals 12 residues. CDR3 sequence (DNA): TGTGCCAGCAGCGTGAGAAGTTCACCCCTCCACTTT. Residues: CASSVRSSPLHF.

This clonotype occurred many times. The chain combines TRBV5-6 with TRBJ2-7; 9 bases are a match to TRBD1. This CDR3 has 15 residues. V shed 0 bases and J 6 bases; nucleotides not matched to a gene: 7. The germline CDR1 and CDR2 sequences are SGHDT and YYEEEE. This CDR3 reads CASSLATGGAFEQYF. The CDR3 nucleotides read TGTGCCAGCAGCTTGGCCACAGGGGGCGCGTTCGAGCAGTACTTC.

The sample holds many counts of this clonotype. This chain uses TRBV5-4 with TRBJ1-1; TRBD1 aligns across 8 bases. V trimming: 1 base; J trimming: 3 bases; junction bases outside the gene matches: 8. The germline V gene encodes CDR1 SGHNT and CDR2 YYREEE (reference sequence). The CDR3 consists of 16 residues. The CDR3 DNA is TGTGCCAGCAGCTTGTTTGCCGAGACAGGGGACACTGAAGCTTTCTTT. It translates to CASSLFAETGDTEAFF.

This clonotype has at least ten counts. J is TRBJ1-1 and V is TRBV7-2; no firm D call. The CDR3 runs 12 residues. The germline CDR1 and CDR2 sequences are SGHTA and FQGNSA. With 5 bases removed from V and 7 bases from J, the gap between germline ends came to 11 bases. CDR3 DNA: TGTGCCAGCAGCGTAACGGAGAGTGAAGCTTTCTTT. Protein: CASSVTESEAFF.

Turning to this clonotype: With a much larger clone just one base away, this may be a read error. The chain uses TRBV4-2 and TRBJ2-1; TRBD2 matches at 12 bases. CDR1 is LGHNA, CDR2 YNFKEQ, per germline. The CDR3 has 18 residues. CDR3 region: CTSSQEGRLAGAYNEQFF. CDR3 nucleotides: TGTACCAGCAGCCAAGAGGGAAGACTAGCGGGGGCCTACAATGAGCAGTTCTTC.

The chain employs TRBV6-6 and TRBJ1-4; D unresolved. This CDR3 spans 16 amino acids. With 6 bases removed from V and 3 bases from J, the gap between germline ends came to 17 bases. The germline V gene encodes CDR1 MNHNY and CDR2 SVGAGI (reference sequence). CDR3 protein: CASSSPPGPPNEKLFF. In nucleotides, the CDR3 is TGTGCCAGCAGCTCCCCGCCCGGGCCGCCTAATGAAAAACTGTTTTTT.

This clonotype was recorded many times. V gene TRBV14 combines with J gene TRBJ2-1; 7 nucleotides agree with TRBD2. There are 15 residues in the CDR3. V gave up 4 bases and J gave up 8 bases; unmatched junction bases: 11. CDR1 is SGHDN and CDR2 is FVKESK in the germline V gene. CDR3 DNA: TGTGCCAGCAGCCTGGGGGGGACCGCCACCGATGAGCAGTTCTTC. This sequence encodes CASSLGGTATDEQFF.

The rearrangement joins TRBV12-3 or TRBV12-4 to TRBJ2-2; D call uncertain. The V end was cut by 6 bases, the J end by 3 bases, with 11 bases between. This CDR3 comprises 14 residues. CDR3 sequence (DNA): TGTGCCAGCAGCCCTCGACAATACACCGGGGAGCTGTTTTTT. Amino acid sequence: CASSPRQYTGELFF.

This clonotype was observed many times. The chain links TRBV12-3 or TRBV12-4 to TRBJ2-3; 8 bases match TRBD2. The junction had 5 bases not matched to a gene; V was cut back by 8 bases and J by 4 bases. This CDR3 is built from 13 residues. Here the CDR3 DNA reads TGTGCCAGCGGACTAGCAGGATCAGATACGCAGTATTTT. Its translation: CASGLAGSDTQYF.

This clonotype showed up many times. The chain couples TRBV12-3 or TRBV12-4 to TRBJ1-1, with a weak D call TRBD1 (5 bases). The CDR3 consists of 16 residues. The germline V and J ends were trimmed by 3 bases and 3 bases, with 17 bases remaining between them. This CDR3 is CASSFFIGGGDTEAFF. CDR3 nucleotide sequence: TGTGCCAGCAGTTTTTTCATCGGGGGAGGGGACACTGAAGCTTTCTTT.

The genes are TRBV6-2 or TRBV6-3 and TRBJ2-6, with D possibly matching TRBD1 (6 bases). Germline values: CDR1 MNHEY, CDR2 SVGEGT. CDR3 length: 17 amino acids. Trimming shortened V by 7 bases and J by 1 base, and 17 bases separated the two germline ends. CDR3 bases: TGTGCCAGCATCAATAGGGGGTCGAGTTCTGGGGCCAACGTCCTGACTTTC. Translated, it gives CASINRGSSSGANVLTF.